A selection of T cell receptor beta chains follows, all from one sample in a study of T cells after yellow fever vaccination. From the 5' RACE reads, TCRdb called clonotypes with MiXCR, one entry per CDR3 protein. The profile shows about 73,000 distinct CDR3 sequences, around 7.7% of them singletons. The specimen was CD8+ T cells sorted from PBMCs, collected on the day of the yellow fever booster vaccination. The receptors shown here come from a man younger than 40 who received the YFV17D yellow fever vaccine. Both conserved end residues are part of each CDR3. D genes are given only for firm matches.

j_gene	d_gene	v_gene	len	CDR3aa
TRBJ1-4	NA	TRBV4-3	14	CASSQDSGDEKLFF
TRBJ1-1	TRBD1	TRBV12-3/TRBV12-4	12	CASRPGGTEAFF
TRBJ1-6	NA	TRBV7-2	16	CASSLAPTDLDSPLHF
TRBJ1-3	NA	TRBV6-5	13	CASSYSSGNTIYF
TRBJ2-1	NA	TRBV6-4	13	CASSDVAGSEQFF
TRBJ2-1	TRBD1	TRBV28	13	CASSLVTGNEQFF
TRBJ2-1	NA	TRBV10-1	12	CASSESPGEQFF
TRBJ2-7	TRBD1	TRBV15	17	CATSRVDGTGEFYEQYF
TRBJ2-1	TRBD2	TRBV11-2	15	CASSPLAGGNNEQFF
TRBJ2-1	NA	TRBV20-1	13	CSARDISQNEQFF
TRBJ2-1	TRBD2	TRBV2	15	CASSDSLAGVHEQFF
TRBJ2-5	NA	TRBV7-3	15	CASSPLGFGAETQYF
TRBJ2-7	NA	TRBV9	14	CASSMDLGPYEQYF
TRBJ2-3	TRBD2	TRBV3-1	19	CASSQDGLLAGVGTDTQYF
TRBJ1-1	NA	TRBV6-4	13	CASSDSPGTEAFF
TRBJ1-5	NA	TRBV27	14	CASNPVGRDQPQHF
TRBJ2-7	NA	TRBV27	11	CASGPRHEQYF
TRBJ2-1	TRBD2	TRBV5-1	16	CASSSVTSGSVGEQFF
TRBJ2-7	TRBD2	TRBV27	18	CASSSSLAGGFPSYEQYF
TRBJ2-7	NA	TRBV29-1	13	CSVEEGRGYEQYF
TRBJ2-3	NA	TRBV20-1	17	CSARDEGPGRMADTQYF
TRBJ2-1	TRBD2	TRBV4-2	16	CASTILAGVRDNEQFF
TRBJ2-7	TRBD2	TRBV5-5	17	CASSPGLAGGPGYEQYF
TRBJ2-1	TRBD2	TRBV14	16	CASSQDRSGMPDEQFF
TRBJ2-7	NA	TRBV25-1	15	CASSESGQPSYEQYF
TRBJ2-4	TRBD2	TRBV27	17	CASKEWASGKSKNIQYF
TRBJ2-1	TRBD2	TRBV7-8	18	CASSSAGLAGGSYNEQFF
TRBJ2-5	TRBD2	TRBV11-2	15	CASSQGTSGSETQYF
TRBJ1-2	NA	TRBV12-3/TRBV12-4	12	CASSPGHYGYTF
TRBJ2-3	NA	TRBV5-6	15	CASREEGDPTDTQYF
TRBJ2-1	TRBD2	TRBV7-7	14	CASSLELADNEQFF
TRBJ1-3	NA	TRBV10-3	14	CAIWDTSSGNTIYF
TRBJ2-1	TRBD2	TRBV27	15	CASSRGGSSYNEQFF
TRBJ2-5	NA	TRBV5-1	15	CASSLLGTNQETQYF
TRBJ2-1	NA	TRBV28	21	CASSLPDRGTSGEDNDNEQFF
TRBJ2-7	TRBD2	TRBV11-2	15	CASSLMPSGAYEQYF
TRBJ2-3	TRBD2	TRBV27	15	CASNLSSGRWDTQYF
TRBJ2-2	NA	TRBV28	14	CASSPERGSGELFF
TRBJ2-2	TRBD1	TRBV19	18	CASSIDSLGTGNTGELFF